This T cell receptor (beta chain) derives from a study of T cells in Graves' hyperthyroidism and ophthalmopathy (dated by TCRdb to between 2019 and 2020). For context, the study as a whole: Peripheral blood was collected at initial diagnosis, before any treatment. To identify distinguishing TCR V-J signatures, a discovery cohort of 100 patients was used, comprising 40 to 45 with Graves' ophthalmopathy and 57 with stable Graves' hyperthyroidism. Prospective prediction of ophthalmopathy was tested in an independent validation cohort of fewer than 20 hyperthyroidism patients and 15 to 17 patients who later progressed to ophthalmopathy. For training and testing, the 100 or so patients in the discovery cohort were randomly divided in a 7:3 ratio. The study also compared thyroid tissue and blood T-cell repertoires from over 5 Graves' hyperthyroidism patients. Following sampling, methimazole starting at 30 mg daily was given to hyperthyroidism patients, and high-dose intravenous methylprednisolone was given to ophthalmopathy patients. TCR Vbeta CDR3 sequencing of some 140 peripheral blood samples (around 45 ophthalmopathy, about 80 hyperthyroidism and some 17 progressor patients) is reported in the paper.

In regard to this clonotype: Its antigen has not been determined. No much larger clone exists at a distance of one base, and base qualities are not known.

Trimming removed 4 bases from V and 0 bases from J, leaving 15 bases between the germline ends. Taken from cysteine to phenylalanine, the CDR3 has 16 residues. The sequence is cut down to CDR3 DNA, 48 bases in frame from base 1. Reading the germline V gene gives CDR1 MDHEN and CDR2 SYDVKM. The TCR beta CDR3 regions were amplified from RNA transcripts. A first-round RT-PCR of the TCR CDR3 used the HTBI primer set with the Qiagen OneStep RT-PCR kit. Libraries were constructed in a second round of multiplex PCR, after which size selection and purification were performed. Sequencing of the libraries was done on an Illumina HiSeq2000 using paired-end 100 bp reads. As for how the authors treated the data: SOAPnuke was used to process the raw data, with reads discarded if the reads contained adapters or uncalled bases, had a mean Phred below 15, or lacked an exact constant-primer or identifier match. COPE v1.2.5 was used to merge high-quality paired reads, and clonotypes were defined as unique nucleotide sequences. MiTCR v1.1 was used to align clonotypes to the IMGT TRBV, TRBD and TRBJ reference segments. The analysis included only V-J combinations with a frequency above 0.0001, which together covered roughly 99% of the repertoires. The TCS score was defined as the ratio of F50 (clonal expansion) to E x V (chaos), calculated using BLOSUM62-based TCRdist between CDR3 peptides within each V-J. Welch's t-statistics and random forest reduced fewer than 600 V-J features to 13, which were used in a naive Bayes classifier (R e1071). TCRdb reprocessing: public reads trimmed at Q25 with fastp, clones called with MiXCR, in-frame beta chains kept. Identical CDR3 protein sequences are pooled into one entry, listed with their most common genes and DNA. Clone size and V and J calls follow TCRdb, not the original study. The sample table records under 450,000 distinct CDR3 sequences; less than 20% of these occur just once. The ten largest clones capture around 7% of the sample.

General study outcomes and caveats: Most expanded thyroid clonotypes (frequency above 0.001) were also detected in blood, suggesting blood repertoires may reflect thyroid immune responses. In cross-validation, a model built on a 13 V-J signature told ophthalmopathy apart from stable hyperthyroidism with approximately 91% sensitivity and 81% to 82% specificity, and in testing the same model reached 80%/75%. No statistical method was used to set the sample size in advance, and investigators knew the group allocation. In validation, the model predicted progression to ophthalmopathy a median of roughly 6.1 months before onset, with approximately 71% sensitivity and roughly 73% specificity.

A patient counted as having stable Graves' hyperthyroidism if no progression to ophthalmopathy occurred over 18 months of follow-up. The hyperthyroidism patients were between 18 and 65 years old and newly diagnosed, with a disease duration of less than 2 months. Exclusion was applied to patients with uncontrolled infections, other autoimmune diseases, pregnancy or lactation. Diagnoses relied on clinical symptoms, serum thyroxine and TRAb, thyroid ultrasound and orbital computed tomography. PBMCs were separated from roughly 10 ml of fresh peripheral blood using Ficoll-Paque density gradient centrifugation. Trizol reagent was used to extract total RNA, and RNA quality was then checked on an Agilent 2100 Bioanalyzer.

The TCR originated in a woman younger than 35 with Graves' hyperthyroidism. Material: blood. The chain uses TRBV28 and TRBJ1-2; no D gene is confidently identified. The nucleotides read TGTGCCAGCAGTTCCCCACGACGGGGAGCTAACTATGGCTACACCTTC. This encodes CASSSPRRGANYGYTF.